This T cell receptor (beta chain) was captured by sequencing in a study of shared clonotypes between healthy human individuals. Study-wide points: Sorted-subset sequencing was shown by rarefaction to be incomplete despite large depth.

Replicate sorted-subset PCRs were loaded with around 200 ng DNA, approximately 31,000 T cell genomes. The repertoire was sequenced with immunoSEQ multiplex PCR; TCRdb's copy has only in-frame clones and lacks some. Of hundreds of thousands of clones listed, about 90% were seen once; the top ten hold 24%. The length of the CDR3 is 17 residues. For this clone: Its target is unknown.

Naive CD8 cells, CD45RO-negative and positively selected for CCR7, excluded terminally differentiated effector memory CD45RA+ cells. Adults of Caucasian background living in Nashville, Tennessee made up all donors. The J gene is TRBJ1-1, the V gene TRBV12-2. TRBV12-2 is classified as a pseudogene. The receptor was isolated from a man under 40 in good health. The material sequenced was naive CD8+ T cells sorted from blood. The chain's CDR3 is CASRLGFGWQKNTEAFF. The DNA of the CDR3 is TGTGCAAGTCGCTTAGGTTTCGGGTGGCAAAAGAACACTGAAGCTTTCTTT.